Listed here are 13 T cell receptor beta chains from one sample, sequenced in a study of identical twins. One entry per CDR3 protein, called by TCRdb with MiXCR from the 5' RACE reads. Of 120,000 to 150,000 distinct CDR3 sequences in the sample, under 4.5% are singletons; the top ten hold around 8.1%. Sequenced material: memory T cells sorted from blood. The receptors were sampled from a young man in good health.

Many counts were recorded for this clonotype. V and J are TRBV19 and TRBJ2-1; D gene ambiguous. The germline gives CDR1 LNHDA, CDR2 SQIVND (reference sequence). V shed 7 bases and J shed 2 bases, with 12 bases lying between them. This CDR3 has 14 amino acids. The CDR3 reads CASKTANPYNEQFF. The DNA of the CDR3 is TGTGCCAGTAAGACTGCAAATCCCTACAATGAGCAGTTCTTC.

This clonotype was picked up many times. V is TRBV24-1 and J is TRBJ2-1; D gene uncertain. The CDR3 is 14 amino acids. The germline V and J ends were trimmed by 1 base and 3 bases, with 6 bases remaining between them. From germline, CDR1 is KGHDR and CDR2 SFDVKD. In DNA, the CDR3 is TGTGCCACCAGTGATTTTAGGGTCTACAATGAGCAGTTCTTC. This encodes CATSDFRVYNEQFF.

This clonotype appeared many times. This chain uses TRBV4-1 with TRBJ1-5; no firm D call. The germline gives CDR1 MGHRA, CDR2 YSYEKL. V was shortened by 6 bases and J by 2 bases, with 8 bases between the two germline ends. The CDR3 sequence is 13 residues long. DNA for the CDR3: TGCGCCAGCAGAGGGCCAGGCAATCAGCCCCAGCATTTT. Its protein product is CASRGPGNQPQHF.

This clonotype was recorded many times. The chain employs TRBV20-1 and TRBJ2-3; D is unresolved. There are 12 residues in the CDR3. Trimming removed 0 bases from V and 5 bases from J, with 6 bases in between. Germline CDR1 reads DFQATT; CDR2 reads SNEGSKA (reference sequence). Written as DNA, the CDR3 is TGCAGTGCTAGAGAAGTTGGAGATACGCAGTATTTT. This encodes CSAREVGDTQYF.

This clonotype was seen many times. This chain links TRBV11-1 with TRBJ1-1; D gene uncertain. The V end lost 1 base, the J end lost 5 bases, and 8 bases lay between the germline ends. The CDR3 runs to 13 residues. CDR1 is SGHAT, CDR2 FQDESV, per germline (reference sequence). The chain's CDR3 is CASSLVLGTEAFF. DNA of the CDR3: TGTGCCAGCAGCTTAGTCCTGGGGACTGAAGCTTTCTTT. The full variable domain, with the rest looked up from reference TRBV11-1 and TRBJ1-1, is EAEVAQSPRYKITEKSQAVAFWCDPISGHATLYWYRQILGQGPELLVQFQDESVVDDSQLPKDRFSAERLKGVDSTLKIQPAELGDSAMYLCASSLVLGTEAFFGQGTRLTVV.

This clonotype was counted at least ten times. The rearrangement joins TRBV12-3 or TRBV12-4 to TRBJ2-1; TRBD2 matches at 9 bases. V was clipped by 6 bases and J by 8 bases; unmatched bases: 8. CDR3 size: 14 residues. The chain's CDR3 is CASRGSGSLDEQFF. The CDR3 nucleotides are TGTGCCAGCAGGGGTAGCGGGAGCTTAGATGAGCAGTTCTTC.

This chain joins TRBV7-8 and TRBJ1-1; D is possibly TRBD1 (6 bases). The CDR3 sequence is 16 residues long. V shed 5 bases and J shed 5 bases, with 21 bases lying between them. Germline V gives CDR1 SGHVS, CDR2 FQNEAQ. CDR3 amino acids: CASSPTGPDRRTEAFF. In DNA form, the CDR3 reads TGTGCCAGCAGCCCTACAGGGCCTGATCGTCGGACTGAAGCTTTCTTT.

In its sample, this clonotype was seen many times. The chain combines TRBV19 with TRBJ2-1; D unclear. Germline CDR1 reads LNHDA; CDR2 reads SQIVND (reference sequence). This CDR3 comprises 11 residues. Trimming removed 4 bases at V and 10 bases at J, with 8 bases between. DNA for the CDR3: TGTGCCAGTAGTAACCCGAGGGAGCAGTTCTTC. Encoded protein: CASSNPREQFF. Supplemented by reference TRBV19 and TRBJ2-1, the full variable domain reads DGGITQSPKYLFRKEGQNVTLSCEQNLNHDAMYWYRQDPGQGLRLIYYSQIVNDFQKGDIAEGYSVSREKKESFPLTVTSAQKNPTAFYLCASSNPREQFFGPGTRLTVL.

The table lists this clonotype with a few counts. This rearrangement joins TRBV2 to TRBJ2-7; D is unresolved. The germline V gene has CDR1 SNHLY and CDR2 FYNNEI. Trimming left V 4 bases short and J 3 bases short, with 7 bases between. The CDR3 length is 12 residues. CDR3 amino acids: CASSGKGYEQYF. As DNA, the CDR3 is TGTGCCAGCAGTGGCAAGGGCTACGAGCAGTACTTC.

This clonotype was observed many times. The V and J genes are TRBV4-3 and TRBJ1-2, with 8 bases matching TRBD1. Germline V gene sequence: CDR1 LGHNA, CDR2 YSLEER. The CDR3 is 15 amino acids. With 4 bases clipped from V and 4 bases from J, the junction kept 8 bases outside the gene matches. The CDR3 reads CASSRITGGVYGYTF. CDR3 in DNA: TGCGCCAGCAGCCGCATCACAGGGGGTGTCTATGGCTACACCTTC.

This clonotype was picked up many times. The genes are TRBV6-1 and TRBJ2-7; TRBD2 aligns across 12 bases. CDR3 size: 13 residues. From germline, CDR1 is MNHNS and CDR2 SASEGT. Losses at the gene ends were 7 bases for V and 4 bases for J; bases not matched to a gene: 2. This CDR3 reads CASKGLAGYEQYF. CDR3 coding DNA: TGTGCCAGCAAAGGACTAGCGGGGTACGAGCAGTACTTC.

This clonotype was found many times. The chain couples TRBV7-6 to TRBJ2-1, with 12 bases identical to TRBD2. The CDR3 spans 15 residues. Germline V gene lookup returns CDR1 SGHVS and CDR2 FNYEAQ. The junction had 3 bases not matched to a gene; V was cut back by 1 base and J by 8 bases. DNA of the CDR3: TGTGCCAGCAGCTTAGGGACTAGCGGGATCGATGAGCAGTTCTTC. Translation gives CASSLGTSGIDEQFF.

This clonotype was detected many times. In DNA form, the CDR3 reads TGTGCCAGCAGCGCCATGGCCGGGGGGGCCACTGAAGCTTTCTTT. Its protein product is CASSAMAGGATEAFF. The genes are TRBV7-3 and TRBJ1-1; D might be TRBD1 (6 bases). The V gene lost 5 bases and the J gene lost 4 bases, with 17 bases spanning the gap. The V gene's germline CDR1 is SGHTA and CDR2 FQGTGA. There are 15 residues in the CDR3.